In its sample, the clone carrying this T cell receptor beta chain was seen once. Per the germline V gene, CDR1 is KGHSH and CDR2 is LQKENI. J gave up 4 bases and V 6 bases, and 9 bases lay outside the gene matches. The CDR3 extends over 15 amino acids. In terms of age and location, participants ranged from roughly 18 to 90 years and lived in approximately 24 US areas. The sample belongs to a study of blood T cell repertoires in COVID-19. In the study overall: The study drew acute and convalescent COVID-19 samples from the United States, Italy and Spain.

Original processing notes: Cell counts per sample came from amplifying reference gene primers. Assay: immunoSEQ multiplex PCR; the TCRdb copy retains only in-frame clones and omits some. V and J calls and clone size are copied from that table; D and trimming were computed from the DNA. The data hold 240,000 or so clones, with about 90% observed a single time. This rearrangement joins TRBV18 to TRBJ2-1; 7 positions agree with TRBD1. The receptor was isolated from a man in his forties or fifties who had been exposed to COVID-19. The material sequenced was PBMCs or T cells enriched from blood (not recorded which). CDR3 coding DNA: TGTGCCAGCTCCGGCGGTGACAGGGTTTACAATGAGCAGTTCTTC. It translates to CASSGGDRVYNEQFF. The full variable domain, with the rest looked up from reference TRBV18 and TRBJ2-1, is NAGVMQNPRHLVRRRGQEARLRCSPMKGHSHVYWYRQLPEEGLKFMVYLQKENIIDESGMPKERFSAEFPKEGPSILRIQQVVRGDSAAYFCASSGGDRVYNEQFFGPGTRLTVL.